A selection of T cell receptor beta chains follows, all from one sample in a study of blood T cell repertoires in COVID-19. Using immunoSEQ multiplex PCR, the repertoire was profiled, and TCRdb retains in-frame clones only, with some absent. The table lists 220,000 or so clones, about 80% of them singletons, with about 1.9% in the top ten. The source material was peripheral blood. These receptors originate from a woman of 80 years or more with acute or convalescent COVID-19. Both conserved end residues are trimmed from each CDR3. The D gene is left open where the match is weak. Part of the rows lack a size; the others show once, few, many or a class for expanded clones.

v_call d_call clone_size cdr3_aa
TRBV18 . . ASSPSGGRDTEAF
TRBV2 . . ASSEARTGYGELF
TRBV25-1 . few ASSEPPDTSYGYT
TRBV7-9 TRBD1 . ASSYWTGANNEQF
TRBV3-1/TRBV3-2 TRBD1 . ASSQDLVRTGPGETQY
TRBV5-4 TRBD2 . ASSLGTSGRTNEQF
TRBV21-1 . few ASSKGMEAGINQPQH
TRBV6-5 TRBD1 . ASSRTGVTNEKLF
TRBV27 TRBD1 . ASSFRQGPNEQF
TRBV14 . . ASSPSPTVNYGYT
TRBV5-6 TRBD1 . ASSPDRGYGYT
TRBV5-4 . few ASSRRNSPLH
TRBV5-6 TRBD1 . ASSLTGGQGAYGYT
TRBV2 TRBD2 . ASAFSNFLAGVGDGGETQY